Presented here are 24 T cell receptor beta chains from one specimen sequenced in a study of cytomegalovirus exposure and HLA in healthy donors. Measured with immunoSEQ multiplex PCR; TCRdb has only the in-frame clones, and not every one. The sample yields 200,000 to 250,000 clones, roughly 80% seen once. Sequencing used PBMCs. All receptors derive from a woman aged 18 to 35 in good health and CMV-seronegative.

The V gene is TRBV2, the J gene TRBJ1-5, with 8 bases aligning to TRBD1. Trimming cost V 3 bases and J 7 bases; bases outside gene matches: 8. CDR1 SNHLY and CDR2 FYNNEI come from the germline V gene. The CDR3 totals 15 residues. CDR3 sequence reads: CASSDLGQGAQPQHF. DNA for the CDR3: TGTGCCAGCAGTGATCTCGGACAGGGTGCCCAGCCCCAGCATTTT.

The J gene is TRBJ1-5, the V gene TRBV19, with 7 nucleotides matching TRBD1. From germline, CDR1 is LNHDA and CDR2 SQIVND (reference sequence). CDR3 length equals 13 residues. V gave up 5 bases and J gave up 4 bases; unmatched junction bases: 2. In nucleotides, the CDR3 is TGTGCCAGTAGTGGGGACAGAAATCAGCCCCAGCATTTT. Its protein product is CASSGDRNQPQHF.

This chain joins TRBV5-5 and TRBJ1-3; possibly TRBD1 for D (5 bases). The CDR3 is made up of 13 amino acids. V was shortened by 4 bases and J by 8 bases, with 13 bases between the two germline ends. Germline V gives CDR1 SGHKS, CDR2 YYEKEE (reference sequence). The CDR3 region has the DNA TGTGCCAGCAGCCCCGCGACGGGGGACACCATATATTTT. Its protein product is CASSPATGDTIYF.

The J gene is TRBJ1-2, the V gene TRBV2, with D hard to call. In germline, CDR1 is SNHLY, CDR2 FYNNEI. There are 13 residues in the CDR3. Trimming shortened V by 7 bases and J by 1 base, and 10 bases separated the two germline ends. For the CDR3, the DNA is TGTGCCAGCATACGGCTTTTTAACTATGGCTACACCTTC. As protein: CASIRLFNYGYTF.

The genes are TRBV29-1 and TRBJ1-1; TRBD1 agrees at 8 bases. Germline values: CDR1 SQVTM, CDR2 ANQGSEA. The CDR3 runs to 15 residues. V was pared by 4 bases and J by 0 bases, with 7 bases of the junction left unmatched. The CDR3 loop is CSVARGDRMNTEAFF. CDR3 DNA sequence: TGCAGCGTTGCACGAGGGGACAGGATGAACACTGAAGCTTTCTTT.

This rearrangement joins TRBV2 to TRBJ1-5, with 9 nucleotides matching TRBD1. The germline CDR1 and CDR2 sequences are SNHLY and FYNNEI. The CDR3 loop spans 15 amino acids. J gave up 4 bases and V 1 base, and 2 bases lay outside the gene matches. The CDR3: CASSEETGGNQPQHF. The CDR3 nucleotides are TGTGCCAGCAGTGAAGAGACAGGGGGGAATCAGCCCCAGCATTTT.

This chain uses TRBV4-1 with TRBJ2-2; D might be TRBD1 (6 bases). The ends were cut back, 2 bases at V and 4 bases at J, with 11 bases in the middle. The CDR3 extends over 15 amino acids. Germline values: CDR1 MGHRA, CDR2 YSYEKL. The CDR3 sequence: CASSQPDRTTGELFF. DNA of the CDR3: TGCGCCAGCAGCCAACCGGACAGAACCACCGGGGAGCTGTTTTTT.

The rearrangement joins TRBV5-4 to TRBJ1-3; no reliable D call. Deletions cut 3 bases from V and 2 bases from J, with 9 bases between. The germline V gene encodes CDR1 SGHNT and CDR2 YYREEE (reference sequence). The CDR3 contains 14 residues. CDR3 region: CASSSDSTGNTIYF. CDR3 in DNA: TGTGCCAGCAGCTCGGACTCCACTGGAAACACCATATATTTT.

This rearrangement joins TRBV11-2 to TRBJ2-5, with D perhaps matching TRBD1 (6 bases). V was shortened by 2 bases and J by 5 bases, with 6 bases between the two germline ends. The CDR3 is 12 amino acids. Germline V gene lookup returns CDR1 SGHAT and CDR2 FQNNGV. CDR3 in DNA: TGTGCCAGCAGCTTAACAGGGGAGACCCAGTACTTC. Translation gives CASSLTGETQYF.

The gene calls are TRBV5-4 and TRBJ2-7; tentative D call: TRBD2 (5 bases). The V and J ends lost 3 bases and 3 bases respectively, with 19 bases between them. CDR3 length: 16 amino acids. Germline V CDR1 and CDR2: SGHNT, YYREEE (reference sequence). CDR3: CASSSPRGLKGYEQYF. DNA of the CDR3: TGTGCCAGCAGCTCCCCGCGAGGACTCAAGGGCTACGAGCAGTACTTC. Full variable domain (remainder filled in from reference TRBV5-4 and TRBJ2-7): ETGVTQSPTHLIKTRGQQVTLRCSSQSGHNTVSWYQQALGQGPQFIFQYYREEENGRGNFPPRFSGLQFPNYSSELNVNALELDDSALYLCASSSPRGLKGYEQYFGPGTRLTVT.

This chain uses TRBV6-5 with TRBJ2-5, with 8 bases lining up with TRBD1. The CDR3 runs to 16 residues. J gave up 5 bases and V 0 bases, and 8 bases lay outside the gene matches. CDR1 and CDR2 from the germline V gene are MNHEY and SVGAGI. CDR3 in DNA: TGTGCCAGCAGTTACTCGGGGGCAGGGGGCGGGGAGACCCAGTACTTC. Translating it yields CASSYSGAGGGETQYF.

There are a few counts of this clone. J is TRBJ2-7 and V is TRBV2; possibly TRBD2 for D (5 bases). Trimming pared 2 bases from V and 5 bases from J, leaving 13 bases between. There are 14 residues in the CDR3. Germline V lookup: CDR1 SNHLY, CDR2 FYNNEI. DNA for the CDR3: TGTGCCAGCAGTGAAAGTTTTAGCGCGGACGAGCAGTACTTC. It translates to CASSESFSADEQYF.

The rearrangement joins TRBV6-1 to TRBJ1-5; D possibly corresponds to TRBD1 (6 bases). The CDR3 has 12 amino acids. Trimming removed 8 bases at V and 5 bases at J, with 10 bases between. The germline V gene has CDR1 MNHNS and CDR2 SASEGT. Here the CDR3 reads CASGGAYQPQHF. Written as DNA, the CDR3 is TGTGCCAGCGGGGGGGCGTATCAGCCCCAGCATTTT.

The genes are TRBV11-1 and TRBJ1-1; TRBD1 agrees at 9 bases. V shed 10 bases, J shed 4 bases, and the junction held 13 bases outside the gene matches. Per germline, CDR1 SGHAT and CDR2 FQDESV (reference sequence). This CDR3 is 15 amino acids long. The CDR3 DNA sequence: TGTGCCACCCAGCCAAGAAGACAGGGGGGCACTGAAGCTTTCTTT. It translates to CATQPRRQGGTEAFF.

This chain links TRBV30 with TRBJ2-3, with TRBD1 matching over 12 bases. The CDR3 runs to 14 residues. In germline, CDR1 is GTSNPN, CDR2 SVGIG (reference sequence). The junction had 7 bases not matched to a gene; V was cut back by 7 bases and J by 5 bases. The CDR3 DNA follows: TGTGCCTTCTCCGGGACAGGGGGCTTAGATACGCAGTATTTT. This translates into CAFSGTGGLDTQYF.

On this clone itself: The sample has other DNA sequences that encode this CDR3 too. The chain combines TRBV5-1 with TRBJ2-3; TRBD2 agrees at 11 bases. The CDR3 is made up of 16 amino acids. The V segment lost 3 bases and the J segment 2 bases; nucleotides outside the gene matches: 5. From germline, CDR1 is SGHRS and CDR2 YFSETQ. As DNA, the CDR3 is TGCGCCAGCAGCTACCGACTAGCGGGGTCCACAGATACGCAGTATTTT. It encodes CASSYRLAGSTDTQYF.

The CDR3 bases are TGTGCCACCAGCAGAGCGGGAGTGGCCGGGGAGCTGTTTTTT. It codes for CATSRAGVAGELFF. The J gene is TRBJ2-2, the V gene TRBV15; the D gene is possibly TRBD2 (6 bases). Per germline, CDR1 LNHNV and CDR2 YYDKDF (reference sequence). Trimming removed 1 base from V and 6 bases from J, with 9 bases in between. CDR3 length: 14 residues.

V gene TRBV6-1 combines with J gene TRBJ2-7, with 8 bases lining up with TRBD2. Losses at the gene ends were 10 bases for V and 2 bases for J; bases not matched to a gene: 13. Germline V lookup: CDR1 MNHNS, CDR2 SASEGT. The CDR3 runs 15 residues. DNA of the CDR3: TGTGCCACCGGGCGGGGGCGGGAGGAGGCCTACGAGCAGTACTTC. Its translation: CATGRGREEAYEQYF.

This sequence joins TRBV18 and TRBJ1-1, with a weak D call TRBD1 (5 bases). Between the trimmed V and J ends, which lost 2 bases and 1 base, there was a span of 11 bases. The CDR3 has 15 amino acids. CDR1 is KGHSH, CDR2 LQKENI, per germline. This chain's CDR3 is CASSPGRGTNTEAFF. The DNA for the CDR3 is TGTGCCAGCTCACCAGGGCGGGGGACGAACACTGAAGCTTTCTTT.

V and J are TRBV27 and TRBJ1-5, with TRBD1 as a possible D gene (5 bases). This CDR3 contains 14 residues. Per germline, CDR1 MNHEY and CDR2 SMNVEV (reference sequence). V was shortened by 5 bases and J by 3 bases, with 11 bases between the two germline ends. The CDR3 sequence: CASSPDSANQPQHF. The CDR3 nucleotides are TGTGCCAGCAGTCCCGACAGCGCCAATCAGCCCCAGCATTTT.

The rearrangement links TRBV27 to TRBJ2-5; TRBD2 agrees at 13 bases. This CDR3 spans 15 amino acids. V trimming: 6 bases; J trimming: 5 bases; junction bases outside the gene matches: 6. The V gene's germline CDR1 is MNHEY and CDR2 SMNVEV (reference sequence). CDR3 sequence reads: CASSRGLAGVETQYF. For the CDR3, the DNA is TGTGCCAGCAGCCGTGGACTAGCGGGAGTGGAGACCCAGTACTTC.

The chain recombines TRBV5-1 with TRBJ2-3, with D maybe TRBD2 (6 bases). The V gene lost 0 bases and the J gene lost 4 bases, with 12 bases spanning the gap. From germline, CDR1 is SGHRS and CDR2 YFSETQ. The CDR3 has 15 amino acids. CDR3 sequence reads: CASSLDGGLPDTQYF. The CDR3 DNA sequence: TGCGCCAGCAGCTTGGACGGAGGGTTGCCAGATACGCAGTATTTT.

The DNA for the CDR3 is TGTGCCAGCAGCCCCGGGACTAGCGGGGGGGGGCGGCAAGAGACCCAGTACTTC. Encoded protein: CASSPGTSGGGRQETQYF. This chain connects TRBV9 to TRBJ2-5, with TRBD2 matching over 16 bases. The CDR3 totals 18 residues. V lost 4 bases and J lost 2; bases outside the gene matches: 8. Germline V gives CDR1 SGDLS, CDR2 YYNGEE. The full variable domain, completed using reference TRBV9 and TRBJ2-5, is DSGVTQTPKHLITATGQRVTLRCSPRSGDLSVYWYQQSLDQGLQFLIQYYNGEERAKGNILERFSAQQFPDLHSELNLSSLELGDSALYFCASSPGTSGGGRQETQYFGPGTRLLVL.

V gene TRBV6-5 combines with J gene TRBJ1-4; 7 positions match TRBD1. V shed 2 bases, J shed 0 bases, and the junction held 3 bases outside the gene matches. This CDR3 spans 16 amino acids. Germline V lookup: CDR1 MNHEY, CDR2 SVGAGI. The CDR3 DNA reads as TGTGCCAGCAGTTACCTCCAGGGGGCAACTAATGAAAAACTGTTTTTT. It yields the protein CASSYLQGATNEKLFF.